This T cell receptor beta chain was sequenced during a study of CD8+CD57+ T cells in acquired aplastic anemia. All sequencing subjects had displayed CD8+CD57+ cell expansion on flow cytometry. The template used for profiling TCR beta VDJ and CDR3 was genomic DNA. Using its own MiXCR run on the reads, TCRdb lists one record per CDR3 protein. The table includes 260,000 or so distinct CDR3 sequences, 47% detected once. Per the germline V gene, CDR1 is SQVTM and CDR2 is ANQGSEA. CDR3 length equals 13 residues. Sequencing was done on a sample of sorted CD4+, CD8+, or CD8+CD57+ T cells (not recorded which) from PBMCs. The clonotype comes from a human donor with aplastic anemia. The chain recombines TRBV29-1 with TRBJ1-1, with a weak D call TRBD1 (6 bases). DNA for the CDR3: TGCAGTGTGAGGAACAGGGCGGAGGGTGAAGCTTTCTTT. The encoded protein is CSVRNRAEGEAFF.